This T cell receptor beta chain was identified during a study of blood T cell repertoires in COVID-19. Participant reports of clinical history set cohort assignment. Germline loops: CDR1 SNHLY, CDR2 FYNNEI. CDR3 length: 14 residues. The junction had 11 bases not matched to a gene; V was cut back by 7 bases and J by 6 bases. The protocol was immunoSEQ multiplex PCR, while the TCRdb copy is restricted to in-frame clones and leaves out a portion. The repertoire holds around 200,000 clones, with 86% as singletons. Sequenced sample: PBMCs or T cells enriched from blood (not recorded which). The sequence derives from a woman aged 40 to 55 with acute COVID-19. The rearrangement joins TRBV2 to TRBJ1-1; the match to TRBD1 covers 7 bases. The CDR3 bases are TGTGCCAGCAATTACAGGGGTACGATGGCTGAAGCTTTCTTT. As protein: CASNYRGTMAEAFF.